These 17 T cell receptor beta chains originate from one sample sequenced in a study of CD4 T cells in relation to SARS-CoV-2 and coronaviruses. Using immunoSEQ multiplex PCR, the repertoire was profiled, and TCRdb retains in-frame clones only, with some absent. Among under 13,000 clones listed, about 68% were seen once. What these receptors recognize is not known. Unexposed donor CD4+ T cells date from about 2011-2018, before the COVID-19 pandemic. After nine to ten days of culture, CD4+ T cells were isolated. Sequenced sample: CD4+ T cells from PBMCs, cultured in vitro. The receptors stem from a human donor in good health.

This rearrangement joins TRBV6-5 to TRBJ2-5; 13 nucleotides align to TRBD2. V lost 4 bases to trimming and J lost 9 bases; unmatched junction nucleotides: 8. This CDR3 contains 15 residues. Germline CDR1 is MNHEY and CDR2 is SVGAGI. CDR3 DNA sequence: TGTGCCAGCAGTTCCGAGGGACTAGCGGGACTGGCCCAGTACTTC. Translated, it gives CASSSEGLAGLAQYF.

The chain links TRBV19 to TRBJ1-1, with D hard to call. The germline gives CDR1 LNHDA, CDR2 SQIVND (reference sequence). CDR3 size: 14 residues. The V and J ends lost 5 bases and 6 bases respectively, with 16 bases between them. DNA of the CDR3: TGTGCCAGTAGTTCCCCCCTGCGGCGGCCTGAAGCTTTCTTT. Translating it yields CASSSPLRRPEAFF.

The CDR3 DNA follows: TGTGCCAGCAGCTTAGACACAGGGGGCTCGCCGATCTATGGCTACACCTTC. Translating gives CASSLDTGGSPIYGYTF. The genes are TRBV7-2 and TRBJ1-2, with 9 bases aligning to TRBD1. This CDR3 has 17 amino acids. Germline V CDR1 and CDR2: SGHTA, FQGNSA. The V segment lost 1 base and the J segment 4 bases; nucleotides outside the gene matches: 10. The full variable domain, its missing parts supplied by reference TRBV7-2 and TRBJ1-2, is GAGVSQSPSNKVTEKGKDVELRCDPISGHTALYWYRQSLGQGLEFLIYFQGNSAPDKSGLPSDRFSAERTGGSVSTLTIQRTQQEDSAVYLCASSLDTGGSPIYGYTFGSGTRLTVV.

This CDR3 is CASRKRWEGGEQYF. Written as DNA, the CDR3 is TGTGCCAGCAGAAAAAGGTGGGAAGGTGGCGAGCAGTACTTC. This sequence joins TRBV7-8 and TRBJ2-7; D unresolved. The CDR3 loop spans 14 amino acids. Trimming cost V 6 bases and J 6 bases, with 18 bases left between them. Germline V gives CDR1 SGHVS, CDR2 FQNEAQ.

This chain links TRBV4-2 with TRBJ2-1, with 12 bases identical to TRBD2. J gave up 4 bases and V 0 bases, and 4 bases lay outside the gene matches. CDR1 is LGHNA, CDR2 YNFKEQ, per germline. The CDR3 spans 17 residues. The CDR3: CASSQDLAGGVYNEQFF. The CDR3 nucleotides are TGTGCCAGCAGCCAAGATCTAGCGGGGGGGGTATACAATGAGCAGTTCTTC.

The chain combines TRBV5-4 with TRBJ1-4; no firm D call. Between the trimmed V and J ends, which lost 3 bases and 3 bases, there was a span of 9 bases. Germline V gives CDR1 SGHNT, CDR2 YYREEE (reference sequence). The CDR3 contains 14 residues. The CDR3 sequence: CASSWGNANEKLFF. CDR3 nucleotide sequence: TGTGCCAGCAGCTGGGGAAACGCTAATGAAAAACTGTTTTTT.

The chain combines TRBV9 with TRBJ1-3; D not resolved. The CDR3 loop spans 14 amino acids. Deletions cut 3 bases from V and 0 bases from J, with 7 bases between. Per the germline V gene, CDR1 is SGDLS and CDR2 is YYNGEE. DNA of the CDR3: TGTGCCAGCAGCGGCGGGTACTCTGGAAACACCATATATTTT. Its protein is CASSGGYSGNTIYF.

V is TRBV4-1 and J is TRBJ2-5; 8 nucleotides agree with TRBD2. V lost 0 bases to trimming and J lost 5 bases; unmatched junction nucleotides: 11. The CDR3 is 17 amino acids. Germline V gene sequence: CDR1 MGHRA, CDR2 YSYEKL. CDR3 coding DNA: TGCGCCAGCAGCCAAGATCGAAGCGGGGGCCTCCGGGAGACCCAGTACTTC. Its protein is CASSQDRSGGLRETQYF.

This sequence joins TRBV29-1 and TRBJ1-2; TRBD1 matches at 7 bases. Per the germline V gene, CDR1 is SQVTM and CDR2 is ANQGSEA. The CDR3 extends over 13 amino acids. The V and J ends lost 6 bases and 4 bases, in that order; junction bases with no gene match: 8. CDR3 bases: TGCAGCGTAGAACAGGGGTTCCCCTATGGCTACACCTTC. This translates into CSVEQGFPYGYTF.

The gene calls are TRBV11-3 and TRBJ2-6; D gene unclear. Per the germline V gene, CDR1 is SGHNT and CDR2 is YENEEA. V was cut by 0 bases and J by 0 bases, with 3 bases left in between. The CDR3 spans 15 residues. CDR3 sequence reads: CASSLDSSGANVLTF. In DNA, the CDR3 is TGTGCCAGCAGCTTAGATAGCTCTGGGGCCAACGTCCTGACTTTC.

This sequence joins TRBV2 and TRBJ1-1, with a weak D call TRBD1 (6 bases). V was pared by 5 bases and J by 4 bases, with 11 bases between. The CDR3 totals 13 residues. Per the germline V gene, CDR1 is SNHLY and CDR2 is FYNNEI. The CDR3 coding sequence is TGTGCCAGCAGTCGAAGGGGGATCACTGAAGCTTTCTTT. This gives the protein CASSRRGITEAFF.

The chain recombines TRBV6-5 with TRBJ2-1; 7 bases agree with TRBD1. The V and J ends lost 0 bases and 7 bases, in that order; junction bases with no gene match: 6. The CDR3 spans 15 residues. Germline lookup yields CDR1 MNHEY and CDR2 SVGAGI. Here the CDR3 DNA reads TGTGCCAGCAGTTACTCGTACAGGGGCGAGAATGAGCAGTTCTTC. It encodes CASSYSYRGENEQFF.

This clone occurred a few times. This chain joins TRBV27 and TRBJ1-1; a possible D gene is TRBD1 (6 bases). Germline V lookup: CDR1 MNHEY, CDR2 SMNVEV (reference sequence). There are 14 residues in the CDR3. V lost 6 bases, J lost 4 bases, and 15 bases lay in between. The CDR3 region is CASRGHGGSTEAFF. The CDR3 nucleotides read TGTGCCAGCAGGGGACACGGTGGTTCCACTGAAGCTTTCTTT.

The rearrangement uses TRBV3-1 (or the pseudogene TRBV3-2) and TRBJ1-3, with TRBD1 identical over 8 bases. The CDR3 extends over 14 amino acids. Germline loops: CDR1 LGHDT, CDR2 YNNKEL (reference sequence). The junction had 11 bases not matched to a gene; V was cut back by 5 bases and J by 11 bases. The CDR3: CASSTVDREISIYF. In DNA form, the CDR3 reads TGTGCCAGCAGCACTGTGGACAGGGAGATCTCCATATATTTT.

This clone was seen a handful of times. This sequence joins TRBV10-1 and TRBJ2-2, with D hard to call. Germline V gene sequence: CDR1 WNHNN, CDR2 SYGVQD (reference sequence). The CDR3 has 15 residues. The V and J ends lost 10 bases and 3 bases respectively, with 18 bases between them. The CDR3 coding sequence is TGCGCCAACGAGACAAAGCGAAAGGACACCGGGGAGCTGTTTTTT. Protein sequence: CANETKRKDTGELFF.

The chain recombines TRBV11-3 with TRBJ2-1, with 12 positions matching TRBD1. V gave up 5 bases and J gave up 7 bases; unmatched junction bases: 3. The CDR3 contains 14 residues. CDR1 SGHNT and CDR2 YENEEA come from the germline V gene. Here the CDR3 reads CASSGTGGNNEQFF. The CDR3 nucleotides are TGTGCCAGCAGCGGGACAGGGGGCAATAATGAGCAGTTCTTC.

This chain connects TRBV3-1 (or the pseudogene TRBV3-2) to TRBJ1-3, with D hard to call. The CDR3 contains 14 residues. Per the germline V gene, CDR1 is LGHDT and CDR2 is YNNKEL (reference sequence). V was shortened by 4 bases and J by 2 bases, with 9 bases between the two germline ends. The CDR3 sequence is CASSRDGTGNTIYF. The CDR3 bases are TGTGCCAGCAGCCGAGACGGTACTGGAAACACCATATATTTT.